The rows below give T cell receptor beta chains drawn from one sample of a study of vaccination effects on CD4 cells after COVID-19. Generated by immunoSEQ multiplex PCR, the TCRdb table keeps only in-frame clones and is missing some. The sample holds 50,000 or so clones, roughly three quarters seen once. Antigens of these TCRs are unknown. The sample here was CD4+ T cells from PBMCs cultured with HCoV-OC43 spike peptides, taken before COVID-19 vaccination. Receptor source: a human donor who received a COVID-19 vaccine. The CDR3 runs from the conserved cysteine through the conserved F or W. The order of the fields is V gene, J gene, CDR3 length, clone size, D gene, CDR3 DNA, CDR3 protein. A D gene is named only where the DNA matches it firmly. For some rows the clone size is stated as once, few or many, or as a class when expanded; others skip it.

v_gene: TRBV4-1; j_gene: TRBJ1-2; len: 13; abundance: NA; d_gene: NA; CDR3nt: TGCGCCAGCAGTCTCAGGGATAACTATGGCTACACCTTC; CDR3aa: CASSLRDNYGYTF
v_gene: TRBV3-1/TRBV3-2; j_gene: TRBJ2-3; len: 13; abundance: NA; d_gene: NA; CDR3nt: TGTGCCAGCAGCCAGTCTACGGTAGATACGCAGTATTTT; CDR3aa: CASSQSTVDTQYF
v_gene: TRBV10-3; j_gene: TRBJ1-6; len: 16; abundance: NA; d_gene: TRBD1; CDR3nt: TGTGCCATCAGTGAGTCGTGGGACAGGGGTAATTCACCCCTCCACTTT; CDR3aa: CAISESWDRGNSPLHF
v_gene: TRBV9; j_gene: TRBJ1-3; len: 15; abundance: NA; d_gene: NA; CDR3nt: TGTGCCAGCAGCGTAGGGGGGTTCTCTGGAAACACCATATATTTT; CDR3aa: CASSVGGFSGNTIYF
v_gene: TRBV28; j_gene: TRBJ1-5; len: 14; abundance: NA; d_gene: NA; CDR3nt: TGTGCCAGCAGTTTGTTCCGCACCGGGGCGCCCCAGCATTTT; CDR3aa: CASSLFRTGAPQHF
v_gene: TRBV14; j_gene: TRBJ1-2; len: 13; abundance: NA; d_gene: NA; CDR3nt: TGTGCCAGCAGCCAAGATCGGGTATATGGCTACACCTTC; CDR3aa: CASSQDRVYGYTF
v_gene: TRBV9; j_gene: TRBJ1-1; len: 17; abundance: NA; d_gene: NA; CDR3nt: TGTGCCAGCAGCCCACACACACATCCCTTATTCAACACTGAAGCTTTCTTT; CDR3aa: CASSPHTHPLFNTEAFF
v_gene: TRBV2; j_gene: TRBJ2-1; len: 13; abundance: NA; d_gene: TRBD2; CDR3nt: TGTGCCAGCAACCCGGGACTAGGCTCCGAGCAGTTCTTC; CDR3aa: CASNPGLGSEQFF
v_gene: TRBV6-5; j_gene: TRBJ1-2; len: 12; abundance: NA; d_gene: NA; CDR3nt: TGTGCCAGCCAGGGACGAAGAGGTGGCTACACCTTC; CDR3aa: CASQGRRGGYTF
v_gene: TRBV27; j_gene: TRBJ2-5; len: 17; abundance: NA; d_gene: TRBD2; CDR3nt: TGTGCCAGCAGTTTATCTGGACTAGCGGGGGGACAAGAGACCCAGTACTTC; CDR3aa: CASSLSGLAGGQETQYF
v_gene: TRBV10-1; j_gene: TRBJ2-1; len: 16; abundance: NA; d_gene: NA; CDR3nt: TGCGCCAGCAGTGAGGTTTCCCTAGGCCTGGGGAATGAGCAGTTCTTC; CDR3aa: CASSEVSLGLGNEQFF
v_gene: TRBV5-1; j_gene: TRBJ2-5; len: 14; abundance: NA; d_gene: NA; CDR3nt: TGCGCCAGCAGCTTGATCCCTAGCGAAGAGACCCAGTACTTC; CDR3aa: CASSLIPSEETQYF
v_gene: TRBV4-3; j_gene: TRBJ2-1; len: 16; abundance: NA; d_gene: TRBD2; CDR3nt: TGCGCCAGCAGCCAAGGGAAACTAGCGCCCTACAATGAGCAGTTCTTC; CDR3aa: CASSQGKLAPYNEQFF
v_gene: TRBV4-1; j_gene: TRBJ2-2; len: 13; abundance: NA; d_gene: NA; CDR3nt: TGCGCCAGCAGCCGGCCAAACACCGGGGAGCTGTTTTTT; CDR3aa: CASSRPNTGELFF
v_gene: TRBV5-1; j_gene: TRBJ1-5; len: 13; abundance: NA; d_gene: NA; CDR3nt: TGCGCCAGCAGCTTGGTCGACGATCAGCCCCAGCATTTT; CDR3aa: CASSLVDDQPQHF
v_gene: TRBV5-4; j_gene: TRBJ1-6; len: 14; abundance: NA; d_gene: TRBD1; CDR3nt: TGTGCCAGCAGTAAGGGACAGCACTATTCACCCCTCCACTTT; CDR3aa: CASSKGQHYSPLHF
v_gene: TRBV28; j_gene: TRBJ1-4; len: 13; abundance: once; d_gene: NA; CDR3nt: TGTGCCAGCAGTTTGGTCCATGGCGAAAAACTGTTTTTT; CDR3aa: CASSLVHGEKLFF